This T cell receptor beta chain is from a study of T cell repertoires in cytomegalovirus infection. Study summary: HLA-C-restricted CMV epitopes, recently identified, and well-studied HLA-B-restricted ones were used by the study.

TCRdb independently ran MiXCR on the reads; one entry per CDR3 protein. The data show about 130,000 distinct CDR3 sequences, with over 30% seen just once and around half held by the top ten. Study conclusions and caveats: HLA-C-restricted CMV-specific TCR beta clonotypes prevailed in the ex vivo response.

As for this clonotype: Its antigen is unidentified.

Trimming removed 6 bases from V and 0 bases from J, with 12 bases in between. Germline lookup yields CDR1 MDHEN and CDR2 SYDVKM. The CDR3 totals 15 residues. Sequences were derived from CD8+ T cells from cultured PBMCs, sampled from culture after CMV antigen stimulation. The V call is TRBV28, the J call TRBJ1-3; unclear D gene. The sequence was obtained from a human donor in good health (CMV status not recorded). Some clones in this sample may be carry-over from other donors' samples. CDR3 protein: CASRPPMGSGNTIYF. CDR3 coding DNA: TGTGCCAGCAGGCCCCCCATGGGCTCTGGAAACACCATATATTTT.